This T cell receptor (beta chain) comes out of a study of OX40 agonist ivuxolimab in advanced cancers. Measured with immunoSEQ multiplex PCR; TCRdb has only the in-frame clones, and not every one. The sample shows approximately 70,000 clones, approximately 83% of them seen only once. This CDR3 has 16 residues. Germline V CDR1 and CDR2: SGHRS, YFSETQ. V shed 4 bases and J 5 bases; nucleotides not matched to a gene: 11. Only a few counts were recorded for this clone. The sequences come from CD4+ or CD8+ T cells sorted from blood, collected in a trial of the OX40 agonist ivuxolimab. This chain uses TRBV5-1 with TRBJ2-3; 9 bases fit TRBD1. The receptor's source is an adult with an advanced solid tumor such as melanoma, head and neck, liver or kidney cancer. This CDR3 is CASSPPGQGRGDTQYF. CDR3 DNA: TGCGCCAGCAGCCCTCCGGGACAGGGAAGGGGAGATACGCAGTATTTT.